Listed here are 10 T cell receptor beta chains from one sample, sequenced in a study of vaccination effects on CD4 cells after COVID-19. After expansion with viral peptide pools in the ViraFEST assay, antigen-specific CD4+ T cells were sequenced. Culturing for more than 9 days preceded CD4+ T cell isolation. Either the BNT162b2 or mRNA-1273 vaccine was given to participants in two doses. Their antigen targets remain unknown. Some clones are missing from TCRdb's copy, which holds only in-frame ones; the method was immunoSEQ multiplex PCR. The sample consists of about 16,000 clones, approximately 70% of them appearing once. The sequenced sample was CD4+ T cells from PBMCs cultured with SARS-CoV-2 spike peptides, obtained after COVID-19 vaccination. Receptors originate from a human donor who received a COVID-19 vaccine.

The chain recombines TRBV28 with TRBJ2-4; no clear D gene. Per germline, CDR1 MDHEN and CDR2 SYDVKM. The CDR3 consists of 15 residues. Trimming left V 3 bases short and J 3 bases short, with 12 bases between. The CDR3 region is CASSFGGKIKNIQYF. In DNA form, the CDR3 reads TGTGCCAGCAGTTTCGGTGGTAAAATCAAAAACATTCAGTACTTC.

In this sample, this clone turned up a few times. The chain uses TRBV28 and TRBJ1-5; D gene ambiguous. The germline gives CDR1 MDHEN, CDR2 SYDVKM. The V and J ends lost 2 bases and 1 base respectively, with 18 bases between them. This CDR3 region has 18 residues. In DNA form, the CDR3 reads TGTGCCAGCAGTTTAGGGAGGGTCCCGAGGGCGAGCAATCAGCCCCAGCATTTT. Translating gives CASSLGRVPRASNQPQHF.

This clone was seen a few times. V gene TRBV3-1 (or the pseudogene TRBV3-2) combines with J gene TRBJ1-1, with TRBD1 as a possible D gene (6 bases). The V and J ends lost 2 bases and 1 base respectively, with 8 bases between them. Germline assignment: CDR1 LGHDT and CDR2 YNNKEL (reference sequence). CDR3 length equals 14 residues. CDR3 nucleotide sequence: TGTGCCAGCAGCCAATACAGGGCGAACACTGAAGCTTTCTTT. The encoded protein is CASSQYRANTEAFF.

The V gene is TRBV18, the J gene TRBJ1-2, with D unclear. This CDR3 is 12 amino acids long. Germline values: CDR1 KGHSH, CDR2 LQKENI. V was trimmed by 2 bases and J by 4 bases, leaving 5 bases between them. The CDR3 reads CASSPEPYGYTF. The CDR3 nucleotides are TGTGCCAGCTCACCAGAGCCCTATGGCTACACCTTC. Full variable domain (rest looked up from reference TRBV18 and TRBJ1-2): NAGVMQNPRHLVRRRGQEARLRCSPMKGHSHVYWYRQLPEEGLKFMVYLQKENIIDESGMPKERFSAEFPKEGPSILRIQQVVRGDSAAYFCASSPEPYGYTFGSGTRLTVV.

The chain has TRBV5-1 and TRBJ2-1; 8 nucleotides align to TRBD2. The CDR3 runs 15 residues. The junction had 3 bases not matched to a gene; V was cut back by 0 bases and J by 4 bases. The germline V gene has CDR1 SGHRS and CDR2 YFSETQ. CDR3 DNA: TGCGCCAGCAGCTTGGGTAGCGGGGAGTACAATGAGCAGTTCTTC. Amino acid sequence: CASSLGSGEYNEQFF.

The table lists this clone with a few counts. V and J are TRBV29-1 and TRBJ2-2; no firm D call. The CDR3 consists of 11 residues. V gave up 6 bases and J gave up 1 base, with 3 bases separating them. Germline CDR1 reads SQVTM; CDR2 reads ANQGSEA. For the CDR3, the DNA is TGCAGCGTGGTGAACACCGGGGAGCTGTTTTTT. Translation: CSVVNTGELFF.

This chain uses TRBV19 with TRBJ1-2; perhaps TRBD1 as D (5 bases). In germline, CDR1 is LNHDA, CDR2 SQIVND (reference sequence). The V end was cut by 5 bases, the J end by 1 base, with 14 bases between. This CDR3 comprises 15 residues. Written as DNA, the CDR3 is TGTGCCAGTAGTTACCCGAGGGGAGGTAACTATGGCTACACCTTC. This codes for CASSYPRGGNYGYTF.

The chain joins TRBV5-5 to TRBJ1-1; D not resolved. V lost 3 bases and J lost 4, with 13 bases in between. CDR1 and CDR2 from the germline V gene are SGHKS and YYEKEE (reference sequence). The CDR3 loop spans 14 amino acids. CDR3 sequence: CASSWDLGVTEAFF. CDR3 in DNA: TGTGCCAGCAGCTGGGATCTCGGTGTCACTGAAGCTTTCTTT.

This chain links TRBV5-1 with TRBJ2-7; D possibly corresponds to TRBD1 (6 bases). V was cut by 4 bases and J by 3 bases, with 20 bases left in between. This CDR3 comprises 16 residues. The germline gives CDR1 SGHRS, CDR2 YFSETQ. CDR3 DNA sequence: TGCGCCAGCAGCCCCACCCTTACAGGGAGTATCTACGAGCAGTACTTC. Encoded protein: CASSPTLTGSIYEQYF. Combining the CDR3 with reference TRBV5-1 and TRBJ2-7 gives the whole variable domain KAGVTQTPRYLIKTRGQQVTLSCSPISGHRSVSWYQQTPGQGLQFLFEYFSETQRNKGNFPGRFSGRQFSNSRSEMNVSTLELGDSALYLCASSPTLTGSIYEQYFGPGTRLTVT.

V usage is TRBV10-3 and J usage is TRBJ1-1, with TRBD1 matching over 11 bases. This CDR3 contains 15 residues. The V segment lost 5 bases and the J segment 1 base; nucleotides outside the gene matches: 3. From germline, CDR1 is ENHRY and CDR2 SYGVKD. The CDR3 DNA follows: TGTGCCATCAGTCCGGGACAGGGGGGGAACACTGAAGCTTTCTTT. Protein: CAISPGQGGNTEAFF.